This T cell receptor beta chain appears in the sequencing data of a study of CD8 T cells in Susac syndrome. Random hexamers were used to reverse transcribe roughly 0.45 to 1 ug of RNA. TCRdb reprocessed the immunoSEQ multiplex PCR reads via MiXCR and lists one record per CDR3 protein. The data contain about 130,000 distinct CDR3 sequences, roughly 94% of them singletons. The CDR3 sequence is 13 residues long. Germline V gene data show CDR1 as MNHNY and CDR2 as SVGAGI (reference sequence). Deletions cut 6 bases from V and 4 bases from J, with 11 bases between. The source is a human donor with multiple sclerosis. What was sequenced was CD4+ T cells from PBMCs. The chain recombines TRBV6-6 with TRBJ2-3; no firm D call. In DNA, the CDR3 is TGTGCCAGCAGCCTTCCCAGTCCAGATACGCAGTATTTT. It codes for CASSLPSPDTQYF.